Presented here are 27 T cell receptor beta chains from one specimen sequenced in a study of blood T cell repertoires in COVID-19. Only in-frame clones appear in the TCRdb table, and some are missing; sequencing was by immunoSEQ multiplex PCR. Here the sample spans 88,000 or so clones, 75% to 90% being singletons. Sequencing was performed on peripheral blood. The receptors here all came from a man aged 55-75 years with acute or convalescent COVID-19.

The J gene is TRBJ1-6, the V gene TRBV30; 9 nucleotides align to TRBD1. In germline, CDR1 is GTSNPN, CDR2 SVGIG (reference sequence). CDR3 length: 16 residues. V gave up 0 bases and J gave up 7 bases; unmatched junction bases: 7. CDR3 sequence (DNA): TGTGCCTGGAGTGTTTTAGTAGGACAGGGGAATTCACCCCTCCACTTT. This sequence encodes CAWSVLVGQGNSPLHF. The whole variable domain, remainder taken from reference TRBV30 and TRBJ1-6, is SQTIHQWPATLVQPVGSPLSLECTVEGTSNPNLYWYRQAAGRGLQLLFYSVGIGQISSEVPQNLSASRPQDRQFILSSKKLLLSDSGFYLCAWSVLVGQGNSPLHFGNGTRLTVT.

The genes are TRBV7-2 and TRBJ2-7; no definite D call. CDR3 length equals 14 residues. Germline lookup yields CDR1 SGHTA and CDR2 FQGNSA. The ends were cut back, 3 bases at V and 3 bases at J, with 12 bases in the middle. The CDR3 protein is CASSLSTVGYEQYF. The CDR3, as DNA: TGTGCCAGCAGCTTGAGTACAGTTGGCTACGAGCAGTACTTC.

The J gene is TRBJ2-3, the V gene TRBV5-1; D is ambiguous. The V and J ends lost 1 base and 0 bases respectively, with 9 bases between them. CDR1 and CDR2 (germline): SGHRS, YFSETQ. The CDR3 loop spans 15 amino acids. In DNA, the CDR3 is TGCGCCAGCAGCTTGACAGCTACTAGCACAGATACGCAGTATTTT. It codes for CASSLTATSTDTQYF. The whole variable domain, remainder taken from reference TRBV5-1 and TRBJ2-3, is KAGVTQTPRYLIKTRGQQVTLSCSPISGHRSVSWYQQTPGQGLQFLFEYFSETQRNKGNFPGRFSGRQFSNSRSEMNVSTLELGDSALYLCASSLTATSTDTQYFGPGTRLTVL.

The V call is TRBV20-1, the J call TRBJ1-6; 8 positions match TRBD1. The CDR3 runs 16 residues. The germline gives CDR1 DFQATT, CDR2 SNEGSKA (reference sequence). V dropped 3 bases and J dropped 0; count of bases not matched to a gene: 4. CDR3 amino acids: CSASNRGTSYNSPLHF. DNA of the CDR3: TGCAGTGCTAGTAACAGGGGGACCTCCTATAATTCACCCCTCCACTTT.

CDR3 coding DNA: TGCGCCAGCAGCTTACTTAGCGTAATTGACACCGGGGAGCTGTTTTTT. This translates into CASSLLSVIDTGELFF. V gene TRBV5-1 combines with J gene TRBJ2-2; tentative D call: TRBD2 (5 bases). The V gene's germline CDR1 is SGHRS and CDR2 YFSETQ. Trimming cost V 2 bases and J 3 bases, with 14 bases left between them. This CDR3 has 16 residues.

The chain employs TRBV5-1 and TRBJ2-5, with a tentative D call TRBD2 (6 bases). CDR1 and CDR2 from the germline V gene are SGHRS and YFSETQ. The CDR3 spans 16 residues. Between the trimmed V and J ends, which lost 3 bases and 0 bases, there was a span of 15 bases. This CDR3 is CASSSAGRYDQETQYF. Here the CDR3 DNA reads TGCGCCAGCAGCTCCGCCGGGAGATACGACCAAGAGACCCAGTACTTC.

The V gene is TRBV14, the J gene TRBJ2-4, with TRBD2 as a possible D gene (5 bases). The CDR3 length is 16 residues. V lost 2 bases, J lost 0 bases, and 11 bases lay in between. Looked up from germline, CDR1 is SGHDN and CDR2 is FVKESK. The CDR3 nucleotides read TGTGCCAGCAGCCAAACGGGATATCTAGCCAAAAACATTCAGTACTTC. Its translation: CASSQTGYLAKNIQYF. Full variable domain (missing parts from reference TRBV14 and TRBJ2-4): EAGVTQFPSHSVIEKGQTVTLRCDPISGHDNLYWYRRVMGKEIKFLLHFVKESKQDESGMPNNRFLAERTGGTYSTLKVQPAELEDSGVYFCASSQTGYLAKNIQYFGAGTRLSVL.

The chain joins TRBV5-1 to TRBJ2-7; 11 nucleotides line up with TRBD1. This CDR3 spans 15 amino acids. Germline loops: CDR1 SGHRS, CDR2 YFSETQ. The junction had 9 bases not matched to a gene; V was cut back by 4 bases and J by 6 bases. CDR3 in DNA: TGCGCCAGCAGCCACCCGGACAGGGGGCTGAGCGAGCAGTACTTC. Translation gives CASSHPDRGLSEQYF.

The J gene is TRBJ2-5, the V gene TRBV6-4, with D possibly matching TRBD2 (7 bases). V was pared by 0 bases and J by 9 bases, with 11 bases between. The CDR3 contains 13 residues. The germline V gene has CDR1 MRHNA and CDR2 SNTAGT. CDR3 coding DNA: TGTGCCAGCAGTGACTCGATAGGGGGGGCCCAGTACTTC. Translated: CASSDSIGGAQYF.

The rearrangement joins TRBV19 to TRBJ2-2; D may be TRBD1 (5 bases). CDR1 LNHDA and CDR2 SQIVND come from the germline V gene (reference sequence). V was pared by 6 bases and J by 7 bases, with 12 bases between. The CDR3 covers 13 residues. DNA of the CDR3: TGTGCCAGTAGGGGGCTCCGGAACGGGGAGCTGTTTTTT. It codes for CASRGLRNGELFF. The complete variable domain, with remaining parts taken from reference TRBV19 and TRBJ2-2, reads DGGITQSPKYLFRKEGQNVTLSCEQNLNHDAMYWYRQDPGQGLRLIYYSQIVNDFQKGDIAEGYSVSREKKESFPLTVTSAQKNPTAFYLCASRGLRNGELFFGEGSRLTVL.

This chain uses TRBV12-3 or TRBV12-4 with TRBJ1-2; maybe TRBD1 (5 bases). Trimming stripped 3 bases from V and 8 bases from J, with 13 bases between. The CDR3 runs 13 residues. The CDR3: CASSFRGSNGYTF. CDR3 bases: TGTGCCAGCAGTTTTAGGGGAAGTAACGGCTACACCTTC.

This clone was recorded once. The genes are TRBV21-1 and TRBJ1-1. TRBV21-1 is an annotated pseudogene. This CDR3 has 15 amino acids. The CDR3 here is CASSKVRGRRTEAFF. In DNA, the CDR3 is TGTGCCAGCAGCAAAGTAAGAGGGAGAAGGACTGAAGCTTTCTTT.

The chain carries TRBV5-1 and TRBJ1-6; 8 bases are shared with TRBD1. The CDR3 runs 15 residues. Per the germline V gene, CDR1 is SGHRS and CDR2 is YFSETQ. Trimming at V came to 0 bases and at J to 10 bases, leaving 6 bases not matched to a gene. The CDR3, as DNA: TGCGCCAGCAGCTTGGGACAGGGGACGGGATCACCCCTCCACTTT. Its translation: CASSLGQGTGSPLHF. The whole variable domain, remainder taken from reference TRBV5-1 and TRBJ1-6, is KAGVTQTPRYLIKTRGQQVTLSCSPISGHRSVSWYQQTPGQGLQFLFEYFSETQRNKGNFPGRFSGRQFSNSRSEMNVSTLELGDSALYLCASSLGQGTGSPLHFGNGTRLTVT.

The chain has TRBV9 and TRBJ1-1, with 8 bases lining up with TRBD1. CDR3 size: 16 residues. V was pared by 4 bases and J by 1 base, with 9 bases of the junction left unmatched. CDR1 is SGDLS and CDR2 is YYNGEE in the germline V gene. CDR3 loop: CASSPAWGQANTEAFF. The CDR3 nucleotides are TGTGCCAGCAGCCCCGCCTGGGGACAGGCGAACACTGAAGCTTTCTTT.

The chain joins TRBV9 to TRBJ2-1; 11 nucleotides match TRBD2. The trim removed 4 bases at V and 9 bases at J, leaving 6 bases unmatched. Looked up from germline, CDR1 is SGDLS and CDR2 is YYNGEE. The CDR3 runs 14 residues. The CDR3 bases are TGTGCCAGCAGCTTTAGCGGGGGGGCCGGTGAGCAGTTCTTC. Its protein product is CASSFSGGAGEQFF. Supplemented by reference TRBV9 and TRBJ2-1, the full variable domain reads DSGVTQTPKHLITATGQRVTLRCSPRSGDLSVYWYQQSLDQGLQFLIQYYNGEERAKGNILERFSAQQFPDLHSELNLSSLELGDSALYFCASSFSGGAGEQFFGPGTRLTVL.

This clone has a single count. This chain's CDR3 is CASSNQQGPNQPQHF. CDR3 bases: TGTGCCAGTAGTAACCAACAGGGCCCAAATCAGCCCCAGCATTTT. The chain uses TRBV19 and TRBJ1-5; maybe TRBD1 (6 bases). The CDR3 sequence is 15 residues long. V gave up 4 bases and J gave up 4 bases, with 14 bases separating them. Germline loops: CDR1 LNHDA, CDR2 SQIVND (reference sequence). The variable domain in full, with the rest retrieved from reference TRBV19 and TRBJ1-5, is DGGITQSPKYLFRKEGQNVTLSCEQNLNHDAMYWYRQDPGQGLRLIYYSQIVNDFQKGDIAEGYSVSREKKESFPLTVTSAQKNPTAFYLCASSNQQGPNQPQHFGDGTRLSIL.

This clone was counted a few times. This chain joins TRBV5-8 and TRBJ1-1; TRBD1 agrees at 9 bases. This CDR3 spans 17 amino acids. V shed 3 bases and J 11 bases; nucleotides not matched to a gene: 20. Germline-derived CDR1 and CDR2 are SGHTS and YDEGEE. Written as DNA, the CDR3 is TGTGCCAGCAGCTCGGGTAGGGACAGGGAGTCCCGAGTGGACGCTTTCTTT. Its protein product is CASSSGRDRESRVDAFF. The whole variable domain, remainder taken from reference TRBV5-8 and TRBJ1-1, is EAGVTQSPTHLIKTRGQQATLRCSPISGHTSVYWYQQALGLGLQFLLWYDEGEERNRGNFPPRFSGRQFPNYSSELNVNALELEDSALYLCASSSGRDRESRVDAFFGQGTRLTVV.

The rearrangement uses TRBV5-1 and TRBJ1-1; 8 bases agree with TRBD1. CDR3 size: 14 residues. After removal of 4 bases from V and 5 bases from J, the junction contained 7 bases not matched to a gene. The germline V gene has CDR1 SGHRS and CDR2 YFSETQ. The CDR3 coding sequence is TGCGCCAGCAGCCAACAGGGGGTTGGGACTGAAGCTTTCTTT. This sequence encodes CASSQQGVGTEAFF.

The rearrangement links TRBV6-5 to TRBJ1-1; D is ambiguous. The germline V gene has CDR1 MNHEY and CDR2 SVGAGI. The CDR3 loop spans 15 amino acids. V dropped 5 bases and J dropped 6 bases, with 19 bases sitting between them. For the CDR3, the DNA is TGTGCCAGCAGTCCGACCGGTCTTGGTAGCGCTGAAGCTTTCTTT. Amino acid sequence: CASSPTGLGSAEAFF.

This chain uses TRBV18 with TRBJ1-2, with D unclear. V was trimmed by 8 bases and J by 8 bases, leaving 18 bases between them. The CDR3 loop spans 13 amino acids. Looked up from germline, CDR1 is KGHSH and CDR2 is LQKENI. CDR3 protein: CASTTPRRWGYTF. In DNA, the CDR3 is TGTGCCAGCACCACCCCACGCCGGTGGGGCTACACCTTC.

This clone appeared a single time. The chain carries TRBV19 and TRBJ1-1; 8 bases match TRBD1. Germline CDR1 LNHDA, CDR2 SQIVND (reference sequence). CDR3 size: 14 residues. V was pared by 11 bases and J by 8 bases, with 16 bases of the junction left unmatched. CDR3 DNA: TGTGCCTCTCGGACAGGGACGACATCCATCGAAGCTTTCTTT. It encodes CASRTGTTSIEAFF.

This chain uses TRBV7-2 with TRBJ1-1, with D tentatively TRBD1 (6 bases). This CDR3 contains 13 residues. Germline CDR1 SGHTA, CDR2 FQGNSA. The germline V and J ends were trimmed by 7 bases and 1 base, with 10 bases remaining between them. The CDR3 protein is CASTGHQNTEAFF. The CDR3 coding sequence is TGTGCCAGCACGGGACACCAGAACACTGAAGCTTTCTTT. Full variable domain (rest looked up from reference TRBV7-2 and TRBJ1-1): GAGVSQSPSNKVTEKGKDVELRCDPISGHTALYWYRQSLGQGLEFLIYFQGNSAPDKSGLPSDRFSAERTGGSVSTLTIQRTQQEDSAVYLCASTGHQNTEAFFGQGTRLTVV.

The J gene is TRBJ2-1, the V gene TRBV10-1; 12 bases align to TRBD2. J gave up 0 bases and V 6 bases, and 6 bases lay outside the gene matches. This CDR3 region has 17 residues. Germline V gene lookup returns CDR1 WNHNN and CDR2 SYGVQD (reference sequence). The DNA of the CDR3 is TGCGCCAGCAGGAAGACTAGCGGGGGCCTCTCCTACAATGAGCAGTTCTTC. Protein product: CASRKTSGGLSYNEQFF.

The chain has TRBV9 and TRBJ2-5; the match to TRBD2 covers 13 bases. This CDR3 has 17 residues. CDR1 is SGDLS and CDR2 is YYNGEE in the germline V gene. V was pared by 4 bases and J by 4 bases, with 10 bases of the junction left unmatched. CDR3 coding DNA: TGTGCCAGCAGCTCGCAAAGAGGACTAGCGGGAGCAGAGACCCAGTACTTC. Its protein is CASSSQRGLAGAETQYF.

The chain carries TRBV5-1 and TRBJ2-1; the match to TRBD2 covers 12 bases. J lost 7 bases, V lost 0 bases, and 8 bases had no gene match. Germline values: CDR1 SGHRS, CDR2 YFSETQ. The CDR3 runs to 17 residues. The CDR3 coding sequence is TGCGCCAGCAGCTTGGGGGGACTAGCGGGTTTGGGGAATGAGCAGTTCTTC. This codes for CASSLGGLAGLGNEQFF.

For this clone: This sample also contains other DNA sequences that code for the same CDR3. V usage is TRBV5-6 and J usage is TRBJ1-2; 8 positions agree with TRBD1. V lost 4 bases, J lost 4 bases, and 6 bases stayed unmatched. In germline, CDR1 is SGHDT, CDR2 YYEEEE. This CDR3 has 14 residues. CDR3 bases: TGTGCCAGCAGCGCTGACAGGGGACGCTATGGCTACACCTTC. Its protein product is CASSADRGRYGYTF.

The chain links TRBV15 to TRBJ1-1; the match to TRBD1 covers 7 bases. This CDR3 region has 18 residues. The junction had 21 bases not matched to a gene; V was cut back by 5 bases and J by 6 bases. Germline V gives CDR1 LNHNV, CDR2 YYDKDF (reference sequence). In DNA, the CDR3 is TGTGCCACCAGCTCGGGGACAGTCCGCTTTTCGCACTTTTCTGAAGCTTTCTTT. Residues: CATSSGTVRFSHFSEAFF.